This T cell receptor (beta chain) was observed in a study of T cell repertoires in cytomegalovirus infection. MiXCR, applied by TCRdb to the reads, yields one record per CDR3 protein. The sample yields a few hundred thousand distinct CDR3 sequences, less than 30% seen once. The CDR3 contains 17 residues. Germline assignment: CDR1 KGHDR and CDR2 SFDVKD. Between the trimmed V and J ends, which lost 3 bases and 1 base, there was a span of 14 bases. This clonotype showed up just a few times. Its cognate antigen is unknown. The study, taken as a whole, reports: Using cumulative public TCR beta family frequency, the authors identified those who carried CMV together with the relevant HLA.

The specimen sequenced was PBMCs. This TCR was recovered from a human donor in good health (CMV status not recorded). Some clones in this sample may be carry-over from other donors' samples. This rearrangement joins TRBV24-1 to TRBJ2-2; D ambiguous. CDR3 protein: CATSDPRPQRNTGELFF. The CDR3 nucleotides read TGTGCCACCAGTGATCCCCGTCCTCAGCGGAACACCGGGGAGCTGTTTTTT.